These 21 T cell receptor beta chains were sequenced from one sample in a study of T cells in localized non-small cell lung cancer. Here immunoSEQ multiplex PCR was the method, and the copy in TCRdb shows in-frame clones only, minus some. The table has some 25,000 clones, 92% seen once; the top ten hold around 15%. The sample in question was peripheral blood, obtained before any cancer treatment. The source is a man aged 35 to 69 with stage III squamous cell lung carcinoma.

The rearrangement joins TRBV11-3 to TRBJ1-6; 7 bases align to TRBD1. V was pared by 5 bases and J by 7 bases, with 5 bases of the junction left unmatched. The CDR3 covers 14 residues. Germline-derived CDR1 and CDR2 are SGHNT and YENEEA. CDR3 DNA: TGTGCCAGCAGCCAGACAGGGTACAATTCACCCCTCCACTTT. Translated: CASSQTGYNSPLHF.

The CDR3 loop is CASSLHRNEQFF. CDR3 in DNA: TGTGCCAGCAGCCTCCACAGGAATGAGCAGTTCTTC. The chain links TRBV7-2 to TRBJ2-1; D may be TRBD1 (5 bases). Trimming stripped 5 bases from V and 7 bases from J, with 9 bases between. CDR1 SGHTA and CDR2 FQGNSA come from the germline V gene. This CDR3 contains 12 residues.

The chain is built from TRBV4-2 and TRBJ2-3; D remains unclear. Germline lookup yields CDR1 LGHNA and CDR2 YNFKEQ. This CDR3 region has 16 residues. Deletions cut 0 bases from V and 5 bases from J, with 15 bases between. This chain's CDR3 is CASSQEGPPSGDTQYF. The CDR3 coding sequence is TGTGCCAGCAGCCAAGAAGGACCGCCATCAGGAGATACGCAGTATTTT.

The chain has TRBV4-2 and TRBJ2-1; D is ambiguous. Per germline, CDR1 LGHNA and CDR2 YNFKEQ. V lost 4 bases and J lost 6, with 16 bases in between. This CDR3 is 15 amino acids long. CDR3 sequence: CASSLGLADPNEQFF. CDR3 DNA sequence: TGTGCCAGCAGCCTTGGGTTAGCAGACCCCAATGAGCAGTTCTTC.

The chain links TRBV4-3 to TRBJ1-4; 10 bases fit TRBD1. The CDR3 is made up of 16 amino acids. Germline CDR1 is LGHNA and CDR2 is YSLEER. The V and J ends lost 0 bases and 7 bases, in that order; junction bases with no gene match: 5. CDR3 amino acids: CASSQDWRQGAEKLFF. DNA for the CDR3: TGCGCCAGCAGCCAAGATTGGAGACAGGGGGCTGAAAAACTGTTTTTT.

The CDR3, as DNA: TGTGCCAGCAGCTCCAGGGGGCTTTACGAGCAGTACTTC. This codes for CASSSRGLYEQYF. This chain uses TRBV5-4 with TRBJ2-7, with TRBD1 matching over 8 bases. The CDR3 spans 13 residues. The V and J ends lost 3 bases and 4 bases, in that order; junction bases with no gene match: 3. The V gene's germline CDR1 is SGHNT and CDR2 YYREEE (reference sequence).

In its sample, this clone was seen a few times. This chain links TRBV7-9 with TRBJ1-1; D gene ambiguous. Germline V gene data show CDR1 as SEHNR and CDR2 as FQNEAQ (reference sequence). V lost 1 base to trimming and J lost 4 bases, with 4 bases between them. The CDR3 runs 12 residues. CDR3: CASSLGTTEAFF. CDR3 coding DNA: TGTGCCAGCAGCTTAGGGACCACTGAAGCTTTCTTT. Full variable domain (missing parts from reference TRBV7-9 and TRBJ1-1): DTGVSQNPRHKITKRGQNVTFRCDPISEHNRLYWYRQTLGQGPEFLTYFQNEAQLEKSRLLSDRFSAERPKGSFSTLEIQRTEQGDSAMYLCASSLGTTEAFFGQGTRLTVV.

The chain employs TRBV4-2 and TRBJ2-1, with TRBD2 matching over 10 bases. Germline V gene sequence: CDR1 LGHNA, CDR2 YNFKEQ. The V and J ends lost 3 bases and 0 bases, in that order; junction bases with no gene match: 5. There are 17 residues in the CDR3. The CDR3 loop is CASSHGLAAFSYNEQFF. CDR3 DNA sequence: TGTGCCAGCAGCCATGGACTAGCGGCCTTCTCCTACAATGAGCAGTTCTTC.

The chain couples TRBV5-4 to TRBJ2-7; 8 bases align to TRBD2. J lost 5 bases, V lost 4 bases, and 8 bases had no gene match. The length of the CDR3 is 14 residues. Germline V CDR1 and CDR2: SGHNT, YYREEE (reference sequence). The CDR3 reads CASSPAGGGHEQYF. CDR3 DNA: TGTGCCAGCAGCCCCGCCGGGGGGGGCCACGAGCAGTACTTC.

The CDR3 nucleotides are TGTGCCAGCAGCAGATCGGGCGTGCCTTGGGATACGCAGTATTTT. Its protein product is CASSRSGVPWDTQYF. V is TRBV27 and J is TRBJ2-3; D unresolved. The CDR3 contains 15 residues. Germline V gene data show CDR1 as MNHEY and CDR2 as SMNVEV (reference sequence). V lost 6 bases to trimming and J lost 6 bases, with 19 bases between them.

A few counts support this clone. CDR3 DNA sequence: TGTGCCAGCAGCCCAACAGCCACCGGGGAGCTGTTTTTT. Translated: CASSPTATGELFF. The rearrangement uses TRBV7-9 and TRBJ2-2, with D hard to call. V was pared by 5 bases and J by 4 bases, with 8 bases between. CDR1 SEHNR and CDR2 FQNEAQ come from the germline V gene (reference sequence). This CDR3 has 13 residues.

The chain uses TRBV28 and TRBJ2-7; 8 bases match TRBD2. CDR1 and CDR2 (germline): MDHEN, SYDVKM. Trimming took 7 bases from V and 1 from J; bases not matched to a gene: 15. This CDR3 is 17 amino acids long. The CDR3 region has the DNA TGTGCCAGCACCAGGGGACTAGGAGGGTCCTTTTCCTACGAGCAGTACTTC. Translating it yields CASTRGLGGSFSYEQYF.

The gene calls are TRBV7-9 and TRBJ2-1, with 11 bases identical to TRBD2. Trimming removed 4 bases from V and 0 bases from J; junction bases left unmatched: 8. The length of the CDR3 is 18 residues. Germline V gene data show CDR1 as SEHNR and CDR2 as FQNEAQ (reference sequence). CDR3 in DNA: TGTGCCAGCAGCTCCCTAGCGGGAGGCTACCTCTCCTACAATGAGCAGTTCTTC. It encodes CASSSLAGGYLSYNEQFF.

This rearrangement joins TRBV5-4 to TRBJ2-6; D call uncertain. With 2 bases removed from V and 3 bases from J, the gap between germline ends came to 12 bases. Germline V gives CDR1 SGHNT, CDR2 YYREEE (reference sequence). The CDR3 runs to 16 residues. Here the CDR3 DNA reads TGTGCCAGCAGCTTAGGAGCAGGTATTGGGGCCAACGTCCTGACTTTC. Protein product: CASSLGAGIGANVLTF.

The V gene is TRBV6-1, the J gene TRBJ2-1, with a weak D call TRBD1 (6 bases). Trimming cost V 2 bases and J 4 bases, with 12 bases left between them. The CDR3 is made up of 15 amino acids. Germline V gives CDR1 MNHNS, CDR2 SASEGT. The CDR3 sequence is CASSEQAGAYNEQFF. The CDR3 nucleotides read TGTGCCAGCAGTGAACAGGCAGGGGCATACAATGAGCAGTTCTTC.

The table lists this clone with a count of one. The chain joins TRBV6-1 to TRBJ1-1; D is unresolved. This CDR3 is built from 14 residues. Trimming cost V 1 base and J 1 base, with 7 bases left between them. Germline CDR1 and CDR2: MNHNS and SASEGT. The CDR3 loop reads CASSEGQKNTEAFF. In DNA, the CDR3 is TGTGCCAGCAGTGAAGGGCAGAAGAACACTGAAGCTTTCTTT.

The CDR3, as DNA: TGTGCCAGCAGCTTAGCGGGAGATGGGGCCAACGTCCTGACTTTC. Its translation is CASSLAGDGANVLTF. V is TRBV11-3 and J is TRBJ2-6; possible D gene TRBD2, 6 bases. V shed 1 base and J shed 3 bases, with 7 bases lying between them. The germline V gene encodes CDR1 SGHNT and CDR2 YENEEA. The CDR3 loop spans 15 amino acids.

The chain joins TRBV5-1 to TRBJ2-1; 13 bases line up with TRBD2. Germline V gene data show CDR1 as SGHRS and CDR2 as YFSETQ. The ends lost 4 bases at V and 6 bases at J; junction bases unmatched: 10. CDR3 length equals 17 residues. This chain's CDR3 is CASSRQTSGGWGNEQFF. The DNA of the CDR3 is TGCGCCAGCAGCCGACAGACTAGCGGGGGGTGGGGCAATGAGCAGTTCTTC.

This clone was observed once. J is TRBJ1-1 and V is TRBV5-1; D is undetermined. Trimming removed 3 bases at V and 1 base at J, with 10 bases between. CDR3 size: 14 residues. The germline V gene encodes CDR1 SGHRS and CDR2 YFSETQ. The CDR3 DNA reads TGCGCCAGCAGCTGGTTGCAAGAGAACACTGAAGCTTTCTTT. It is translated as CASSWLQENTEAFF.

The chain joins TRBV5-5 to TRBJ1-2, with D maybe TRBD1 (5 bases). CDR1 is SGHKS and CDR2 is YYEKEE in the germline V gene (reference sequence). This CDR3 contains 16 residues. The V gene lost 3 bases and the J gene lost 1 base, with 16 bases spanning the gap. CDR3 sequence: CASSSPWGDGNYGYTF. In DNA form, the CDR3 reads TGTGCCAGCAGCTCCCCCTGGGGGGATGGTAACTATGGCTACACCTTC. Complete variable domain (other parts from reference TRBV5-5 and TRBJ1-2): DAGVTQSPTHLIKTRGQQVTLRCSPISGHKSVSWYQQVLGQGPQFIFQYYEKEERGRGNFPDRFSARQFPNYSSELNVNALLLGDSALYLCASSSPWGDGNYGYTFGSGTRLTVV.

A single count supports this clone. The chain links TRBV6-1 to TRBJ1-6, with D tentatively TRBD1 (6 bases). This CDR3 comprises 16 residues. The germline V and J ends were trimmed by 4 bases and 0 bases, with 10 bases remaining between them. Germline CDR1 is MNHNS and CDR2 is SASEGT. The DNA of the CDR3 is TGTGCCAGCAGTGCGGACAGCAGCTCCTATAATTCACCCCTCCACTTT. Its translation: CASSADSSSYNSPLHF.